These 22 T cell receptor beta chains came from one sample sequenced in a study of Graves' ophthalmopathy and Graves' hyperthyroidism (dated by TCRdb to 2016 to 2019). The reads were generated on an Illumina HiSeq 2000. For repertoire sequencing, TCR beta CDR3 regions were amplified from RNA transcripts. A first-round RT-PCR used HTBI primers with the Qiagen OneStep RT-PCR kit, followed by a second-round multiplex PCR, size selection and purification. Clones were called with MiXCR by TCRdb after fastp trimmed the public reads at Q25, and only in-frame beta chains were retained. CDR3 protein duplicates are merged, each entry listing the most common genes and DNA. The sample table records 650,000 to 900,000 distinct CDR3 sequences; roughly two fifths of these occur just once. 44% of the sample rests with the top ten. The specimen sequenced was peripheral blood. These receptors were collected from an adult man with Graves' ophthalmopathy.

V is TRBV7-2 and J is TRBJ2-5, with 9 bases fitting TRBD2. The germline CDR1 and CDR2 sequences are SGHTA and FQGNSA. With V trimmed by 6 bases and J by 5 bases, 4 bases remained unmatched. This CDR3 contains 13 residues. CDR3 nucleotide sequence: TGTGCCAGCAGTAGACTAGCGGTGGAGACCCAGTACTTC. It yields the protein CASSRLAVETQYF.

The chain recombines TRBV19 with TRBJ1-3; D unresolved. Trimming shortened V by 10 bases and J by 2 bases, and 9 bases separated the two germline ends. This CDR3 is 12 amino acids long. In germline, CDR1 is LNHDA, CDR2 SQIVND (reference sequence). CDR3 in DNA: TGTGCCACCTATTATCCTGGAAACACCATATATTTT. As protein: CATYYPGNTIYF. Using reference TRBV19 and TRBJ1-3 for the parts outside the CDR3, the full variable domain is DGGITQSPKYLFRKEGQNVTLSCEQNLNHDAMYWYRQDPGQGLRLIYYSQIVNDFQKGDIAEGYSVSREKKESFPLTVTSAQKNPTAFYLCATYYPGNTIYFGEGSWLTVV.

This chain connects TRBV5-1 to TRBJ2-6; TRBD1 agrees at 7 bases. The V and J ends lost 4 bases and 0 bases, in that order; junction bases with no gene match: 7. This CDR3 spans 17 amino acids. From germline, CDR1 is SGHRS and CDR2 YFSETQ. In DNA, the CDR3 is TGCGCCAGCAGCCCCGGGACAGTAAGCTCTGGGGCCAACGTCCTGACTTTC. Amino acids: CASSPGTVSSGANVLTF.

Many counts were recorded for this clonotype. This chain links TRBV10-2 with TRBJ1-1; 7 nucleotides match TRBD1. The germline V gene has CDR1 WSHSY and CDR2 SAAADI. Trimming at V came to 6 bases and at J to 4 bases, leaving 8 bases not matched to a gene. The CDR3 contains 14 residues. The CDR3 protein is CASRATGQGTEAFF. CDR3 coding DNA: TGCGCCAGCAGGGCGACAGGGCAGGGCACTGAAGCTTTCTTT.

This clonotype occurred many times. The CDR3 bases are TGTGCCAGCAGTGAATGGGGCAGGTCCGACACTGAAGCTTTCTTT. Encoded protein: CASSEWGRSDTEAFF. The rearrangement links TRBV25-1 to TRBJ1-1, with D perhaps matching TRBD1 (5 bases). V was shortened by 1 base and J by 3 bases, with 12 bases between the two germline ends. The germline V gene encodes CDR1 MGHDK and CDR2 SYGVNS. The CDR3 contains 15 residues. Combining the CDR3 with reference TRBV25-1 and TRBJ1-1 gives the whole variable domain EADIYQTPRYLVIGTGKKITLECSQTMGHDKMYWYQQDPGMELHLIHYSYGVNSTEKGDLSSESTVSRIRTEHFPLTLESARPSHTSQYLCASSEWGRSDTEAFFGQGTRLTVV.

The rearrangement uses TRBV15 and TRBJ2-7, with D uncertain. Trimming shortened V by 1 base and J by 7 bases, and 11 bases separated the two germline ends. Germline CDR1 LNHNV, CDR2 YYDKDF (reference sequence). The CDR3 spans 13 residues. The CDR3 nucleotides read TGTGCCACCAGCAGAGCGGGTCGAGGAGAGCAGTACTTC. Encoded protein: CATSRAGRGEQYF.

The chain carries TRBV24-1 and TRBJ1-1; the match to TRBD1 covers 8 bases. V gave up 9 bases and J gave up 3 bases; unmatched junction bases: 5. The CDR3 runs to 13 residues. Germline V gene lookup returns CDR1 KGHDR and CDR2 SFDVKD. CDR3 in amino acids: CATQGQGHTEAFF. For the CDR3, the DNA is TGTGCCACCCAAGGACAGGGACACACTGAAGCTTTCTTT.

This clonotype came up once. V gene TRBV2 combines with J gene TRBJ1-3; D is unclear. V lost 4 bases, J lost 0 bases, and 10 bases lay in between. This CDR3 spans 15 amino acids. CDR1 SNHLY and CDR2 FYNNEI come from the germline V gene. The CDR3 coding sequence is TGTGCCAGCAGTGGCCGCGGGAGCTCTGGAAACACCATATATTTT. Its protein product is CASSGRGSSGNTIYF.

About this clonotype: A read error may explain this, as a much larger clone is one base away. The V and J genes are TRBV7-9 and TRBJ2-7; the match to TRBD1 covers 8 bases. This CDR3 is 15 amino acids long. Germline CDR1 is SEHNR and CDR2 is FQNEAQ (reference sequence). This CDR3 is CACSWTGPNAYEQYF. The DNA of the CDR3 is TGTGCCTGCAGCTGGACAGGGCCGAACGCCTACGAGCAGTACTTC.

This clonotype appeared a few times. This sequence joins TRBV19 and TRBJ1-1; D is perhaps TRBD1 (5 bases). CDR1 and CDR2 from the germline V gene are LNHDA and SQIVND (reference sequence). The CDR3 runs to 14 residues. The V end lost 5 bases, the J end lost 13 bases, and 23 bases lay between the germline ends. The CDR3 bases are TGTGCCAGTAGTGACCTCTGGGGGGGTGAGTCCTGTTTCTTT. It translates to CASSDLWGGESCFF.

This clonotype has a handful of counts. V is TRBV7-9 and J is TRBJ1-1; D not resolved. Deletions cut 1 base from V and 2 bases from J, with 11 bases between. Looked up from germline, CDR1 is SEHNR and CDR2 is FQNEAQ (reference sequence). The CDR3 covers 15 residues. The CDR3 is CASSLGAGQNTEAFF. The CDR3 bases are TGTGCCAGCAGCTTAGGAGCAGGTCAAAACACTGAAGCTTTCTTT.

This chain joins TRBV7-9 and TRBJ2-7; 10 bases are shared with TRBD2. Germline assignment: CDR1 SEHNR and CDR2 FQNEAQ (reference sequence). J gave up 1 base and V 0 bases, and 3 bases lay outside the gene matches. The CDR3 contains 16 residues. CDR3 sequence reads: CASSLALAGMSYEQYF. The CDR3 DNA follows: TGTGCCAGCAGCTTAGCACTAGCGGGGATGTCCTACGAGCAGTACTTC.

The CDR3 loop is CSVAQGAEGYTF. CDR3 DNA: TGCAGCGTCGCGCAGGGGGCGGAGGGCTACACCTTC. The chain employs TRBV29-1 and TRBJ1-2; 8 bases map to TRBD1. This CDR3 has 12 residues. Germline assignment: CDR1 SQVTM and CDR2 ANQGSEA. Losses at the gene ends were 6 bases for V and 8 bases for J; bases not matched to a gene: 8.

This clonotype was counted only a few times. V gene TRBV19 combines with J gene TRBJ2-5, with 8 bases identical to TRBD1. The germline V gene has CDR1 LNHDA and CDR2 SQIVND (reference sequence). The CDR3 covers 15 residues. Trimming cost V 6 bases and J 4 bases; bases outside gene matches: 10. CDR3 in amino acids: CASRNNRGARETQYF. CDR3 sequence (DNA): TGTGCCAGTAGAAACAACAGGGGGGCAAGAGAGACCCAGTACTTC.

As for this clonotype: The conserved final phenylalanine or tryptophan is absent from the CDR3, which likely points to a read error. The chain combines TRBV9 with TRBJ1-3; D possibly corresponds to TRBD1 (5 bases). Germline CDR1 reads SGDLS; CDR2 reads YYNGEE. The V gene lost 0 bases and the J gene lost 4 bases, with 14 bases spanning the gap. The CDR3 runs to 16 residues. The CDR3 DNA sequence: TGTGCCAGCAGCGTAGGTTCCCCGGGGGACGGAAACACCATATATTGT. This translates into CASSVGSPGDGNTIYC.

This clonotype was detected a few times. The CDR3 loop is CASTPLEGETQYF. For the CDR3, the DNA is TGTGCCAGCACCCCACTCGAGGGAGAGACCCAGTACTTC. V and J are TRBV2 and TRBJ2-5; D is possibly TRBD2 (5 bases). Per germline, CDR1 SNHLY and CDR2 FYNNEI. Trimming pared 7 bases from V and 4 bases from J, leaving 13 bases between. CDR3 length: 13 residues.

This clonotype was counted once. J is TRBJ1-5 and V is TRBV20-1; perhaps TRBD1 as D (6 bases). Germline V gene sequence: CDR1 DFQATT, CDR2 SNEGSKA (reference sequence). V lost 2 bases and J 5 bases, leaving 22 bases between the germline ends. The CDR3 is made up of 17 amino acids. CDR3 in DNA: TGCAGTGCTAGACGAGGGGGGGGACCCCGGAGGGATCAGCCCCAGCATTTT. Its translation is CSARRGGGPRRDQPQHF.

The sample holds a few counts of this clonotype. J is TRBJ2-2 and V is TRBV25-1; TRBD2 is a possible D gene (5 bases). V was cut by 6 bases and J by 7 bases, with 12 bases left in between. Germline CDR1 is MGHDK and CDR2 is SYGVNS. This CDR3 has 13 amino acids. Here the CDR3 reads CASSGIRGGELFF. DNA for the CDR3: TGTGCCAGCAGCGGGATTCGTGGCGGGGAGCTGTTTTTT.

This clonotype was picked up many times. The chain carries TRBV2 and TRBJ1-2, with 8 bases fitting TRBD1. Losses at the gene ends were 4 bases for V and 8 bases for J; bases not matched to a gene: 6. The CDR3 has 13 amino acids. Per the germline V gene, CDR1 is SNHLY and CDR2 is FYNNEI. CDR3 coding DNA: TGTGCCAGCAGTGTCCAGGGGGCCCACGGCTACACCTTC. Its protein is CASSVQGAHGYTF.

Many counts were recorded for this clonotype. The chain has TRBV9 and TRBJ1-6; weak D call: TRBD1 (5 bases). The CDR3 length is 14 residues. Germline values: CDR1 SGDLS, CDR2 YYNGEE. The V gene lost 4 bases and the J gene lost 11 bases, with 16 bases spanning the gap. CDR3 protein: CASSKGTAGPPLHF. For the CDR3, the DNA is TGTGCCAGCAGCAAAGGGACCGCCGGTCCACCCCTCCACTTT.

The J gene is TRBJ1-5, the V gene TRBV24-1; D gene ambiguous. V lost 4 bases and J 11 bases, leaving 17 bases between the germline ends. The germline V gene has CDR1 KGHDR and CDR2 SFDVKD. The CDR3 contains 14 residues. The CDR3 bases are TGTGCCACCAGTGACCGTGTGGCGGGTGAGACCCAGCATTTT. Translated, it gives CATSDRVAGETQHF.

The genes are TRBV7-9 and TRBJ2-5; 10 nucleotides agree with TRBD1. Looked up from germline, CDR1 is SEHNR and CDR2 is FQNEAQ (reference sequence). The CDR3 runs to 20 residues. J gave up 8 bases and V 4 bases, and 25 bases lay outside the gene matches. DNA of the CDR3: TGTGCCAGCAGCTCCCGGTCGTGGACGGCAGACAGGGGGCCGCCCAGAACCCAGTACTTC. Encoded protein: CASSSRSWTADRGPPRTQYF.